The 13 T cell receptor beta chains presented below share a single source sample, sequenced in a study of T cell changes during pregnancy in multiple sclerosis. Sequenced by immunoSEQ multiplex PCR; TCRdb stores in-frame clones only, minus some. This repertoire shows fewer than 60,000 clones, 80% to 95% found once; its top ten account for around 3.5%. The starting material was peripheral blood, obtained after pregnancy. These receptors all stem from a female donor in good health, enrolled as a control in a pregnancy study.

The CDR3 sequence: CASSLDWGGKAFF. The CDR3 nucleotides are TGTGCCAGCAGCTTAGATTGGGGGGGAAAAGCTTTCTTT. The gene calls are TRBV11-2 and TRBJ1-1; maybe TRBD1 (5 bases). The CDR3 has 13 amino acids. V shed 0 bases and J shed 9 bases, with 11 bases lying between them. CDR1 and CDR2 (germline): SGHAT, FQNNGV. The whole variable domain, filled in from reference TRBV11-2 and TRBJ1-1, reads EAGVAQSPRYKIIEKRQSVAFWCNPISGHATLYWYQQILGQGPKLLIQFQNNGVVDDSQLPKDRFSAERLKGVDSTLKIQPAKLEDSAVYLCASSLDWGGKAFFGQGTRLTVV.

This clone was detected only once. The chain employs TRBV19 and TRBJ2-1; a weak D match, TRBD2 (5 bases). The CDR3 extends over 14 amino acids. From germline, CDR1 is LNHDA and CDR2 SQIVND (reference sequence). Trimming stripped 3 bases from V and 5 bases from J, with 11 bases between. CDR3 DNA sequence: TGTGCCAGTAGTATCCCCCGGGGAAACAATGAGCAGTTCTTC. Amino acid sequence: CASSIPRGNNEQFF.

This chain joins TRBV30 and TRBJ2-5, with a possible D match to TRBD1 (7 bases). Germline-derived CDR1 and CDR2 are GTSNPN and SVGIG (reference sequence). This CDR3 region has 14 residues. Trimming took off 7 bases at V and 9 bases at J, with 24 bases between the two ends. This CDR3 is CAFDREARFEAQYF. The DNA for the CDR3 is TGTGCCTTTGACAGGGAGGCCCGTTTTGAGGCCCAGTACTTC.

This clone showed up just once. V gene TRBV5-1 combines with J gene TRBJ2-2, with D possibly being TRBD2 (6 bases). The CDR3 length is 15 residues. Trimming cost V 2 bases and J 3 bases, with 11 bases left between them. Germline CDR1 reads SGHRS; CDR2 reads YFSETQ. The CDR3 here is CASSFGGTYTGELFF. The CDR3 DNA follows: TGCGCCAGCAGCTTCGGAGGGACCTACACCGGGGAGCTGTTTTTT.

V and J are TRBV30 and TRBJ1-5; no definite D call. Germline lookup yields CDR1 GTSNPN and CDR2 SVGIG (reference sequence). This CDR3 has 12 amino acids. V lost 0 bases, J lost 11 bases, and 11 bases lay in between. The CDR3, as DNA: TGTGCCTGGAGTGTCGTGGAGGGTTCCCAGCATTTT. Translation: CAWSVVEGSQHF.

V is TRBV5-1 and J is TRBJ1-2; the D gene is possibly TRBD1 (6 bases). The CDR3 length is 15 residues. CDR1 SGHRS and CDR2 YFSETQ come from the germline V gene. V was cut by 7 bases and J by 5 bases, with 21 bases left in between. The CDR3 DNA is TGCGCCAGCGCCAAGGGGGGGGCACTAGGGTATGGCTACACCTTC. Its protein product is CASAKGGALGYGYTF.

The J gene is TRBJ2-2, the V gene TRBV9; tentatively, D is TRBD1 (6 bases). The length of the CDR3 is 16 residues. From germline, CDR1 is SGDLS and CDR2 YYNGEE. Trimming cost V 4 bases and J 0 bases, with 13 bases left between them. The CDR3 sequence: CASSPQTGANTGELFF. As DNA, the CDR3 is TGTGCCAGCAGCCCCCAGACAGGAGCGAACACCGGGGAGCTGTTTTTT.

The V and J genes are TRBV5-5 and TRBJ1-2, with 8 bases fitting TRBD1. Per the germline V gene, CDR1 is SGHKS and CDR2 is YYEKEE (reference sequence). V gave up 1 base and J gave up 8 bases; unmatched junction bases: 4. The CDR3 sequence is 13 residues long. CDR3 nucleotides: TGTGCCAGCAGCTTGCAGGGGGCGGAGGGCTACACCTTC. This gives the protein CASSLQGAEGYTF. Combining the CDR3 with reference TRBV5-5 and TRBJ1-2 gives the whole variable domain DAGVTQSPTHLIKTRGQQVTLRCSPISGHKSVSWYQQVLGQGPQFIFQYYEKEERGRGNFPDRFSARQFPNYSSELNVNALLLGDSALYLCASSLQGAEGYTFGSGTRLTVV.

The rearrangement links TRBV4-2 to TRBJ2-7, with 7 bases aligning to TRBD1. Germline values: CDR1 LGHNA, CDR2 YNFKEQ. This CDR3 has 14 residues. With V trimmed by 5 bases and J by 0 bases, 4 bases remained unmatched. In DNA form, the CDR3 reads TGTGCCAGCAGCACCGACAGGGACTCCTACGAGCAGTACTTC. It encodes CASSTDRDSYEQYF.

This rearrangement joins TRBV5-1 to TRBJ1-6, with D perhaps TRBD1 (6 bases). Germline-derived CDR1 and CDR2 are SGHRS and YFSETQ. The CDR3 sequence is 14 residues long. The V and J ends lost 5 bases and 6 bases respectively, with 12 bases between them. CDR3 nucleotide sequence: TGCGCCAGCAGTCCAACAGGGTCTAATTCACCCCTCCACTTT. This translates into CASSPTGSNSPLHF.

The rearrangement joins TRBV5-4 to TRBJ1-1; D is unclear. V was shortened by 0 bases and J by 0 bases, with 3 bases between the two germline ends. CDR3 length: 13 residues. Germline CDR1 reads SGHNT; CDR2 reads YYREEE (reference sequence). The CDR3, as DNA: TGTGCCAGCAGCTTGGCCGTGAACACTGAAGCTTTCTTT. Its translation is CASSLAVNTEAFF.

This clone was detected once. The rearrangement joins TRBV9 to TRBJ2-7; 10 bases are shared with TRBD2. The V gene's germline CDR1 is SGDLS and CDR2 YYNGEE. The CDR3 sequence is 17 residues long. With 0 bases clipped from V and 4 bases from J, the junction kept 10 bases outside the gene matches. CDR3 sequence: CASSVGALAGVLYEQYF. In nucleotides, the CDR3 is TGTGCCAGCAGCGTAGGAGCCCTAGCGGGGGTCCTTTACGAGCAGTACTTC.

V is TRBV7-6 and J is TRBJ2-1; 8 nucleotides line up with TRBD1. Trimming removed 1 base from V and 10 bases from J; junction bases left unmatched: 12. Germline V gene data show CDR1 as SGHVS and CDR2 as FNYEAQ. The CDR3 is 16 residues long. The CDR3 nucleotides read TGTGCCAGCAGCTTAGAAGGGCCAGGGGGCTACGGGGAGCAGTTCTTC. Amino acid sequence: CASSLEGPGGYGEQFF.